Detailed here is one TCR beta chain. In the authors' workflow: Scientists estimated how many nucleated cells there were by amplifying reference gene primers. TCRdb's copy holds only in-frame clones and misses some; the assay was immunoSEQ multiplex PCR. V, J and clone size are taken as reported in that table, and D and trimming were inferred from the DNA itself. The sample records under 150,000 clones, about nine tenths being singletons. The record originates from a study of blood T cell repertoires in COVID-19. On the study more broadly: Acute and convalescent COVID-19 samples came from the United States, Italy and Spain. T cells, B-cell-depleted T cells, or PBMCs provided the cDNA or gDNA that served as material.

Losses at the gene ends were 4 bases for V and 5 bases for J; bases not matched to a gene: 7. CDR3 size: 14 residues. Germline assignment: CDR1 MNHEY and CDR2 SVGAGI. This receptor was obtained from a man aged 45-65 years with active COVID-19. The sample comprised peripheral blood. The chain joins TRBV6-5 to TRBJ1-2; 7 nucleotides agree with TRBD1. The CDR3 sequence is CASSLTSGGYGYTF. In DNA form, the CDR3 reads TGTGCCAGCAGTTTAACCTCAGGGGGATATGGCTACACCTTC.